These 32 T cell receptor beta chains share one sample of origin, sequenced in a study of T cells in Graves' hyperthyroidism and ophthalmopathy (dated by TCRdb to about 2019). The library was produced with multiplex PCR. Data came from an Illumina HiSeq 2000. TCR beta CDR3 regions were amplified from RNA transcripts. A first-round RT-PCR of the TCR CDR3 used the HTBI primer set with the Qiagen OneStep RT-PCR kit. Using fastp at Q25 and MiXCR, TCRdb reprocessed the public reads and kept productive beta chains. Identical CDR3 protein sequences are pooled into one entry, listed with their most common genes and DNA. Counted in this sample were some 570,000 distinct CDR3 sequences; 14% of them appeared once. About 7% of the sample belongs to the ten largest clones. The source material was blood. All receptors come from a woman under 30 with Graves' ophthalmopathy.

The CDR3 protein is CASSKKQGGLTNSPLHF. DNA for the CDR3: TGTGCCAGCAGTAAAAAACAGGGTGGGTTGACCAATTCACCCCTCCACTTT. The V gene is TRBV27, the J gene TRBJ1-6; D may be TRBD1 (6 bases). The CDR3 contains 17 residues. Germline V gene lookup returns CDR1 MNHEY and CDR2 SMNVEV (reference sequence). Trimming left V 5 bases short and J 7 bases short, with 21 bases between.

This clonotype was counted many times. This rearrangement joins TRBV7-9 to TRBJ1-1; 9 bases are a match to TRBD1. Trimming cost V 5 bases and J 0 bases; bases outside gene matches: 7. The CDR3 length is 16 residues. CDR1 is SEHNR and CDR2 is FQNEAQ in the germline V gene (reference sequence). The CDR3, as DNA: TGTGCCAGCAGCCCTTGGGGACAGGGCTTGAACACTGAAGCTTTCTTT. Amino acids: CASSPWGQGLNTEAFF.

This clonotype was seen more than once but under ten times. The chain links TRBV20-1 to TRBJ2-5, with TRBD2 matching over 7 bases. The CDR3 has 16 residues. The V and J ends lost 0 bases and 5 bases, in that order; junction bases with no gene match: 12. Germline CDR1 reads DFQATT; CDR2 reads SNEGSKA (reference sequence). The CDR3 region is CSAREISRGTFETQYF. CDR3 coding DNA: TGCAGTGCTAGAGAGATATCGCGGGGGACCTTCGAGACCCAGTACTTC.

This clonotype was seen only a few times. The chain employs TRBV27 and TRBJ1-4, with TRBD1 identical over 7 bases. Losses at the gene ends were 4 bases for V and 8 bases for J; bases not matched to a gene: 10. The CDR3 loop spans 15 amino acids. CDR1 and CDR2 (germline): MNHEY, SMNVEV (reference sequence). CDR3 nucleotide sequence: TGTGCCAGCAGTTCAGGACAGGCCCTCCGGGAAAAACTGTTTTTT. Translation gives CASSSGQALREKLFF. The variable domain in full, completed from reference TRBV27 and TRBJ1-4, reads EAQVTQNPRYLITVTGKKLTVTCSQNMNHEYMSWYRQDPGLGLRQIYYSMNVEVTDKGDVPEGYKVSRKEKRNFPLILESPSPNQTSLYFCASSSGQALREKLFFGSGTQLSVL.

The table lists this clonotype with many counts. The chain couples TRBV10-3 to TRBJ2-7; D remains unclear. Trimming took 3 bases from V and 5 from J, leaving 11 bases between them. From germline, CDR1 is ENHRY and CDR2 SYGVKD. The CDR3 spans 13 residues. CDR3 DNA sequence: TGTGCCATCAGTGAACTTGGGGTCAACGAGCAGTACTTC. This codes for CAISELGVNEQYF.

J is TRBJ2-1 and V is TRBV9; weak D call: TRBD2 (6 bases). The germline V gene encodes CDR1 SGDLS and CDR2 YYNGEE. This CDR3 is built from 16 residues. Trimming stripped 4 bases from V and 4 bases from J, with 18 bases between. The CDR3 nucleotides read TGTGCCAGCAGCTCCCCGACTAGTGGGGTTTACAATGAGCAGTTCTTC. It is translated as CASSSPTSGVYNEQFF. Full variable domain (missing parts from reference TRBV9 and TRBJ2-1): DSGVTQTPKHLITATGQRVTLRCSPRSGDLSVYWYQQSLDQGLQFLIQYYNGEERAKGNILERFSAQQFPDLHSELNLSSLELGDSALYFCASSSPTSGVYNEQFFGPGTRLTVL.

About this clonotype itself: A much more abundant neighbour one base away suggests this may be a read error. The V and J genes are TRBV18 and TRBJ1-5, with D perhaps matching TRBD1 (5 bases). The V end was cut by 2 bases, the J end by 3 bases, with 14 bases between. The CDR3 is 16 residues long. The V gene's germline CDR1 is KGHSH and CDR2 LQKENI. The CDR3 region has the DNA TGTGCCAGCTCACCAAACGGGGGACGGAACAATCAGCCCCAGCATTTT. It translates to CASSPNGGRNNQPQHF.

The gene calls are TRBV7-9 and TRBJ1-2, with D possibly being TRBD1 (5 bases). V lost 5 bases to trimming and J lost 6 bases, with 10 bases between them. Germline V gene sequence: CDR1 SEHNR, CDR2 FQNEAQ (reference sequence). The CDR3 is made up of 12 amino acids. The CDR3 here is CASSGSGHGYTF. In DNA form, the CDR3 reads TGTGCCAGCAGCGGCTCAGGGCATGGCTACACCTTC.

This clonotype has more than one count but fewer than ten. V gene TRBV19 combines with J gene TRBJ1-1, with D possibly TRBD1 on 5 matching bases. CDR3 length: 15 amino acids. The germline CDR1 and CDR2 sequences are LNHDA and SQIVND (reference sequence). V dropped 7 bases and J dropped 5 bases, with 20 bases sitting between them. The CDR3 reads CASTPGWGAGTEAFF. The CDR3 DNA is TGTGCCAGTACCCCAGGGTGGGGCGCGGGGACTGAAGCTTTCTTT.

The chain couples TRBV20-1 to TRBJ2-7; the match to TRBD2 covers 8 bases. CDR3 length: 14 amino acids. V was clipped by 5 bases and J by 2 bases; unmatched bases: 8. CDR1 and CDR2 (germline): DFQATT, SNEGSKA (reference sequence). The CDR3, as DNA: TGCAGTGCTCGTATAGCGGGATTGCCCTACGAGCAGTACTTC. Amino acids: CSARIAGLPYEQYF.

The sample holds a few counts of this clonotype. J is TRBJ2-2 and V is TRBV11-3; 8 nucleotides line up with TRBD1. Per the germline V gene, CDR1 is SGHNT and CDR2 is YENEEA. V gave up 5 bases and J gave up 6 bases; unmatched junction bases: 11. The CDR3 sequence is 16 residues long. As DNA, the CDR3 is TGTGCCAGCAGCCAGATGGACAGGGCCGCACCCGGGGAGCTGTTTTTT. It translates to CASSQMDRAAPGELFF.

This clonotype was counted many times. This chain joins TRBV29-1 and TRBJ1-1; the D gene is possibly TRBD1 (6 bases). The germline gives CDR1 SQVTM, CDR2 ANQGSEA. Deletions cut 4 bases from V and 2 bases from J, with 11 bases between. CDR3 length: 13 amino acids. The CDR3, as DNA: TGCAGCGTTGCGCCGGGGGCCAACACTGAAGCTTTCTTT. Protein product: CSVAPGANTEAFF.

The table lists this clonotype with many counts. This sequence joins TRBV11-2 and TRBJ2-3; a weak D match, TRBD1 (5 bases). Germline lookup yields CDR1 SGHAT and CDR2 FQNNGV. The CDR3 is made up of 14 amino acids. Trimming took 1 base from V and 4 from J, leaving 9 bases between them. DNA of the CDR3: TGTGCCAGCAGCTTAGCAGGGTGGGCAGATACGCAGTATTTT. It encodes CASSLAGWADTQYF.

This clonotype was found many times. The rearrangement uses TRBV28 and TRBJ1-4; D perhaps matches TRBD1 (6 bases). CDR1 and CDR2 (germline): MDHEN, SYDVKM. The V end lost 7 bases, the J end lost 3 bases, and 15 bases lay between the germline ends. This CDR3 is 15 amino acids long. CDR3 region: CASKVWGRPNEKLFF. The DNA for the CDR3 is TGTGCCAGCAAGGTTTGGGGGCGCCCTAATGAAAAACTGTTTTTT.

Many counts were recorded for this clonotype. V gene TRBV20-1 combines with J gene TRBJ1-1, with D tentatively TRBD1 (6 bases). Trimming removed 4 bases from V and 11 bases from J, with 20 bases in between. The CDR3 contains 13 residues. Germline CDR1 reads DFQATT; CDR2 reads SNEGSKA (reference sequence). CDR3 amino acids: CSAKVGGPAKAFF. CDR3 bases: TGCAGTGCTAAGGTCGGGGGGCCCGCGAAGGCTTTCTTT.

Of note for this clonotype: This sequence may be a read error, since a much larger clone differs from it by one base. The V gene is TRBV20-1, the J gene TRBJ2-5, with D perhaps matching TRBD2 (5 bases). The CDR3 is 15 residues long. Germline V gene lookup returns CDR1 DFQATT and CDR2 SNEGSKA (reference sequence). Between the trimmed V and J ends, which lost 0 bases and 5 bases, there was a span of 16 bases. The CDR3 reads CSAREGWELGETQYF. CDR3 DNA sequence: TGCAGTGCTAGAGAGGGTTGGGAGCTTGGGGAGACCCAGTACTTC.

There are a few counts of this clonotype. The J gene is TRBJ2-1, the V gene TRBV7-9, with D unresolved. CDR1 is SEHNR and CDR2 is FQNEAQ in the germline V gene (reference sequence). Trimming pared 2 bases from V and 6 bases from J, leaving 8 bases between. The CDR3 contains 13 residues. The CDR3 DNA follows: TGTGCCAGCAGCTTAAGATCTGTCAATGAGCAGTTCTTC. This gives the protein CASSLRSVNEQFF.

Concerning this clonotype: One end of the junction fails to match germline, which may point to a read error. This chain uses TRBV7-6 with TRBJ2-1, with 9 bases identical to TRBD2. Germline CDR1 SGHVS, CDR2 FNYEAQ. This CDR3 region has 18 residues. The CDR3 sequence: CASSLVRTSAISYNEQLF. Written as DNA, the CDR3 is TGTGCCAGCAGCTTAGTTAGGACTAGCGCGATCTCCTACAATGAGCAGCTCTTC.

This clonotype was found many times. This sequence joins TRBV20-1 and TRBJ2-7, with 10 bases fitting TRBD1. This CDR3 contains 14 residues. V was clipped by 5 bases and J by 0 bases; unmatched bases: 4. In germline, CDR1 is DFQATT, CDR2 SNEGSKA (reference sequence). CDR3: CSADRGLHSYEQYF. The CDR3 region has the DNA TGCAGTGCTGACAGGGGGCTTCACTCCTACGAGCAGTACTTC.

At least ten counts were recorded for this clonotype. The chain combines TRBV2 with TRBJ2-1; D not resolved. With 3 bases removed from V and 6 bases from J, the gap between germline ends came to 12 bases. This CDR3 has 14 amino acids. Germline values: CDR1 SNHLY, CDR2 FYNNEI. The CDR3 is CASSEFRDTNEQFF. CDR3 DNA: TGTGCCAGCAGTGAGTTCCGTGACACCAATGAGCAGTTCTTC. The whole variable domain, remainder taken from reference TRBV2 and TRBJ2-1, is EPEVTQTPSHQVTQMGQEVILRCVPISNHLYFYWYRQILGQKVEFLVSFYNNEISEKSEIFDDQFSVERPDGSNFTLKIRSTKLEDSAMYFCASSEFRDTNEQFFGPGTRLTVL.

The chain joins TRBV4-2 to TRBJ2-2; the D gene is possibly TRBD2 (6 bases). V was shortened by 0 bases and J by 2 bases, with 13 bases between the two germline ends. Germline-derived CDR1 and CDR2 are LGHNA and YNFKEQ. CDR3 length: 17 amino acids. CDR3 protein: CASSQESNSGNTGELFF. Here the CDR3 DNA reads TGTGCCAGCAGCCAAGAGTCGAATAGCGGAAACACCGGGGAGCTGTTTTTT.

This clonotype has ten or more counts. The chain combines TRBV5-1 with TRBJ2-3; TRBD2 matches 9 bases. CDR3 length: 19 amino acids. The V segment lost 2 bases and the J segment 9 bases; nucleotides outside the gene matches: 22. Per germline, CDR1 SGHRS and CDR2 YFSETQ. The CDR3 reads CASSLSPANIAGAQKTQYF. The CDR3 nucleotides are TGCGCCAGCAGCTTATCCCCAGCGAATATAGCGGGAGCACAGAAGACGCAGTATTTT.

The chain uses TRBV9 and TRBJ1-4; D perhaps matches TRBD1 (5 bases). V lost 6 bases and J lost 8, with 20 bases in between. From germline, CDR1 is SGDLS and CDR2 YYNGEE. CDR3 size: 15 residues. The CDR3: CASTPGGGVAEKLFF. DNA of the CDR3: TGTGCCAGCACCCCCGGGGGAGGGGTGGCAGAAAAACTGTTTTTT.

The rearrangement joins TRBV4-1 to TRBJ2-1; 8 nucleotides align to TRBD2. The CDR3 extends over 16 amino acids. Unmatched junction bases numbered 8, after V lost 4 bases and J lost 3 bases. CDR1 is MGHRA and CDR2 is YSYEKL in the germline V gene. The DNA of the CDR3 is TGCGCCAGCAGCCTCGGGGGGGGGACCTTCTACAATGAGCAGTTCTTC. Protein sequence: CASSLGGGTFYNEQFF.

The CDR3 sequence is CASSLIAGGISYEQYF. CDR3 sequence (DNA): TGCGCCAGCAGCTTGATCGCGGGAGGGATCTCCTACGAGCAGTACTTC. The rearrangement uses TRBV5-1 and TRBJ2-7; TRBD2 matches at 9 bases. This CDR3 is 16 amino acids long. Germline V gene sequence: CDR1 SGHRS, CDR2 YFSETQ. The J segment lost 0 bases and the V segment lost 1 base, leaving 5 bases of the junction unmatched.

The table lists this clonotype with many counts. DNA for the CDR3: TGTGCCAGCAGTTACTCAGACCGGGCCACTGAAGCTTTCTTT. Amino acids: CASSYSDRATEAFF. The V gene is TRBV6-5, the J gene TRBJ1-1; no clear D gene. The V gene's germline CDR1 is MNHEY and CDR2 SVGAGI. The V end was cut by 0 bases, the J end by 4 bases, with 9 bases between. This CDR3 has 14 amino acids.

There are a few counts of this clonotype. This chain connects TRBV27 to TRBJ2-4; 7 bases are shared with TRBD2. V shed 5 bases and J 12 bases; nucleotides not matched to a gene: 4. This CDR3 spans 11 amino acids. Germline-derived CDR1 and CDR2 are MNHEY and SMNVEV (reference sequence). Written as DNA, the CDR3 is TGTGCCAGCAGTCGGGGGACTAATCAGTACTTC. Residues: CASSRGTNQYF.

This clonotype was observed many times. This chain joins TRBV6-1 and TRBJ2-7; 10 positions agree with TRBD1. V gave up 5 bases and J gave up 3 bases; unmatched junction bases: 7. CDR3 length: 15 residues. The V gene's germline CDR1 is MNHNS and CDR2 SASEGT. The CDR3 nucleotides read TGTGCCAGCAGTACCCGGGACAGGGGATTCTACGAGCAGTACTTC. Its translation is CASSTRDRGFYEQYF.

This sequence joins TRBV20-1 and TRBJ2-7; 9 nucleotides line up with TRBD2. The germline V gene has CDR1 DFQATT and CDR2 SNEGSKA (reference sequence). CDR3 size: 17 residues. The trim removed 0 bases at V and 4 bases at J, leaving 13 bases unmatched. The CDR3 loop is CSARDRETSGPRYEQYF. The CDR3, as DNA: TGCAGTGCTAGAGATCGAGAGACTAGCGGACCGAGATACGAGCAGTACTTC.

The table lists this clonotype with many counts. This sequence joins TRBV27 and TRBJ2-7, with 9 bases identical to TRBD2. This CDR3 is built from 17 residues. The V gene's germline CDR1 is MNHEY and CDR2 SMNVEV (reference sequence). V trimming: 0 bases; J trimming: 3 bases; junction bases outside the gene matches: 9. The CDR3 reads CASSLSTGGGRVYEQYF. CDR3 DNA sequence: TGTGCCAGCAGTTTATCCACAGGTGGCGGGAGGGTCTACGAGCAGTACTTC.

The sample holds a few counts of this clonotype. A read error may account for a junction end that differs from germline. The rearrangement uses TRBV5-8 and TRBJ1-3, with D unresolved. The CDR3 covers 14 residues. The germline gives CDR1 SGHTS, CDR2 YDEGEE. CDR3 sequence: CASSLDSSGDTIYF. The CDR3 DNA is TGTGCCAGCAGCTTGGACAGCTCTGGAGACACCATATATTTT.

This clonotype was detected ten times or more. V gene TRBV28 combines with J gene TRBJ2-7; 8 bases agree with TRBD2. Germline CDR1 and CDR2: MDHEN and SYDVKM. CDR3 length: 12 residues. V lost 8 bases and J lost 3; bases outside the gene matches: 3. As DNA, the CDR3 is TGTGCCAGCGGTACTAGCGGCTACGAGCAGTACTTC. Amino acids: CASGTSGYEQYF. Filled out from reference TRBV28 and TRBJ2-7, the complete variable domain reads DVKVTQSSRYLVKRTGEKVFLECVQDMDHENMFWYRQDPGLGLRLIYFSYDVKMKEKGDIPEGYSVSREKKERFSLILESASTNQTSMYLCASGTSGYEQYFGPGTRLTVT.